This passage covers 12 T cell receptor beta chains from one sample sequenced in a study of early T cells in non-severe SARS-CoV-2 infection (dated by TCRdb to about 2021). Library preparation used 5' RACE. TCRdb lists the instrument as NextSeq 500. The raw public data were reprocessed by TCRdb itself: fastp quality trimming at Q25, MiXCR clonotype calling, in-frame beta chains only. One record per CDR3 amino acid sequence lists the most common genes and DNA. Recorded for this sample are just under 45,000 distinct CDR3 sequences; around 9.9% of them occurred a single time. Clones ranked in the top ten supply about 9.6% of the sample. The sequencing input was whole blood. All receptors derive from an adult who was a healthcare worker with PCR-confirmed SARS-CoV-2 infection or an uninfected control (not recorded which).

A few counts support this clonotype. The rearrangement uses TRBV20-1 and TRBJ2-1; 7 bases line up with TRBD2. Germline CDR1 reads DFQATT; CDR2 reads SNEGSKA (reference sequence). The junction had 9 bases not matched to a gene; V was cut back by 5 bases and J by 8 bases. CDR3 length: 13 amino acids. The CDR3 protein is CSALAGPSDEQFF. In DNA form, the CDR3 reads TGCAGTGCTTTAGCGGGTCCCTCAGATGAGCAGTTCTTC.

This clonotype turned up a few times. This rearrangement joins TRBV15 to TRBJ2-7, with D uncertain. The CDR3 has 13 residues. V gave up 0 bases and J gave up 4 bases, with 7 bases separating them. Germline V gene data show CDR1 as LNHNV and CDR2 as YYDKDF (reference sequence). In DNA form, the CDR3 reads TGTGCCACCAGCAGAGATTCCCGGTACGAGCAGTACTTC. Translation: CATSRDSRYEQYF.

The table lists this clonotype with a few counts. The chain couples TRBV7-3 to TRBJ1-1, with 10 bases aligning to TRBD1. The CDR3 is made up of 15 amino acids. V gave up 5 bases and J gave up 5 bases; unmatched junction bases: 8. Germline loops: CDR1 SGHTA, CDR2 FQGTGA. The CDR3 loop reads CASSTRQGAGTEAFF. The CDR3 DNA reads as TGTGCCAGCAGCACGAGACAGGGGGCAGGAACTGAAGCTTTCTTT.

The table lists this clonotype with many counts. The rearrangement links TRBV6-2 or TRBV6-3 to TRBJ1-5; D remains unclear. V was pared by 7 bases and J by 6 bases, with 19 bases between. CDR1 MNHEY and CDR2 SVGEGT come from the germline V gene. The CDR3 has 15 residues. The CDR3 here is CASTLGRLFPQPQHF. DNA of the CDR3: TGTGCCAGCACTCTGGGCCGGCTCTTTCCTCAGCCCCAGCATTTT.

This clonotype showed up just a few times. The chain is built from TRBV7-2 and TRBJ1-2; D uncertain. Germline-derived CDR1 and CDR2 are SGHTA and FQGNSA. V was shortened by 2 bases and J by 0 bases, with 7 bases between the two germline ends. CDR3 length: 14 residues. CDR3 in amino acids: CASSLSLANYGYTF. The CDR3 DNA follows: TGTGCCAGCAGCTTATCGTTAGCTAACTATGGCTACACCTTC. Full variable domain (remainder filled in from reference TRBV7-2 and TRBJ1-2): GAGVSQSPSNKVTEKGKDVELRCDPISGHTALYWYRQSLGQGLEFLIYFQGNSAPDKSGLPSDRFSAERTGGSVSTLTIQRTQQEDSAVYLCASSLSLANYGYTFGSGTRLTVV.

This clonotype showed up many times. V gene TRBV2 combines with J gene TRBJ1-5, with D possibly being TRBD1 (6 bases). V lost 4 bases and J lost 4, with 11 bases in between. The germline V gene has CDR1 SNHLY and CDR2 FYNNEI. The CDR3 covers 14 residues. The CDR3 sequence is CASSGDRINQPQHF. In DNA form, the CDR3 reads TGTGCCAGCAGTGGAGACAGGATTAATCAGCCCCAGCATTTT.

This clonotype was recorded only once. V is TRBV27 and J is TRBJ1-4, with a tentative D call TRBD1 (6 bases). Germline CDR1 MNHEY, CDR2 SMNVEV (reference sequence). The CDR3 consists of 14 residues. Trimming took 6 bases from V and 11 from J, leaving 19 bases between them. CDR3 DNA: TGTGCCAGCAGAGTCGGGGCCGAGGGGGATAAACTGTTTTTT. This encodes CASRVGAEGDKLFF. Variable domain in full (rest from reference TRBV27 and TRBJ1-4): EAQVTQNPRYLITVTGKKLTVTCSQNMNHEYMSWYRQDPGLGLRQIYYSMNVEVTDKGDVPEGYKVSRKEKRNFPLILESPSPNQTSLYFCASRVGAEGDKLFFGSGTQLSVL.

This clonotype was seen only a few times. The gene calls are TRBV3-1 and TRBJ2-4; maybe TRBD1 (6 bases). The germline V and J ends were trimmed by 1 base and 7 bases, with 11 bases remaining between them. Germline V gene data show CDR1 as LGHDT and CDR2 as YNNKEL (reference sequence). The CDR3 is 14 amino acids. This chain's CDR3 is CASSQVGHRNIQYF. CDR3 in DNA: TGTGCCAGCAGCCAAGTGGGACACAGGAACATTCAGTACTTC.

This clonotype has ten or more counts. Here the CDR3 DNA reads TGTGCCAGCAGCTCCGAACAGTTCAGTGAGCAGTTCTTC. Its protein is CASSSEQFSEQFF. The chain recombines TRBV7-9 with TRBJ2-1; D is uncertain. CDR3 length: 13 amino acids. Trimming removed 4 bases at V and 9 bases at J, with 13 bases between. Germline CDR1 reads SEHNR; CDR2 reads FQNEAQ (reference sequence).

In this sample, this clonotype turned up many times. The chain links TRBV7-3 to TRBJ1-1, with a weak D call TRBD1 (5 bases). V dropped 2 bases and J dropped 0 bases, with 16 bases sitting between them. The CDR3 runs 17 residues. The germline V gene encodes CDR1 SGHTA and CDR2 FQGTGA. In nucleotides, the CDR3 is TGTGCCAGCAGCTTACAGGGCGGGAGGCTCATGAACACTGAAGCTTTCTTT. Translation: CASSLQGGRLMNTEAFF.

Turning to this clonotype: This sequence may be a read error, since a much larger clone differs from it by one base. Here the CDR3 DNA reads TGTACCAGCAGCATAGCCGCAGGGAACACTGAAGCTTTCTTT. Its translation is CTSSIAAGNTEAFF. V and J are TRBV13 and TRBJ1-1, with unresolved D. Germline V CDR1 and CDR2: PRHDT, FYEKMQ (reference sequence). This CDR3 has 14 residues.

This chain uses TRBV6-6 with TRBJ2-5; the match to TRBD1 covers 11 bases. The CDR3 spans 16 residues. The J segment lost 7 bases and the V segment lost 2 bases, leaving 9 bases of the junction unmatched. The germline V gene has CDR1 MNHNY and CDR2 SVGAGI (reference sequence). CDR3 DNA: TGTGCCAGCAGTTACAAAATTGGACAGGGGGCCGGGACCCAGTACTTC. The encoded protein is CASSYKIGQGAGTQYF.